The 23 T cell receptor beta chains presented below share a single source sample, sequenced in a study of cytomegalovirus exposure and HLA in healthy donors. PCR used 60 Vbeta primers and 13 Jbeta primers. Data came from immunoSEQ multiplex PCR; TCRdb stores just in-frame clones and leaves some out. The sample is made up of roughly 140,000 clones, and the top ten hold about 0.96% of it. The sequenced material came from PBMCs. Source of these receptors: a male donor in good health and CMV-seronegative.

The chain joins TRBV19 to TRBJ1-2, with a possible D match to TRBD1 (5 bases). The CDR3 loop spans 12 amino acids. Germline V gene lookup returns CDR1 LNHDA and CDR2 SQIVND (reference sequence). V was trimmed by 4 bases and J by 5 bases, leaving 8 bases between them. CDR3 DNA: TGTGCCAGTAGTACTTCAGGGTATGGCTACACCTTC. This codes for CASSTSGYGYTF.

This sequence joins TRBV7-6 and TRBJ2-1, with D perhaps TRBD2 (6 bases). Germline CDR1 is SGHVS and CDR2 is FNYEAQ. This CDR3 is built from 14 residues. V lost 3 bases, J lost 7 bases, and 13 bases lay in between. The CDR3 DNA sequence: TGTGCCAGCAGCTTGTCGGGGGTTCGAAATGAGCAGTTCTTC. Amino acid sequence: CASSLSGVRNEQFF.

This chain uses TRBV7-8 with TRBJ2-3; TRBD2 aligns across 7 bases. Germline lookup yields CDR1 SGHVS and CDR2 FQNEAQ. V trimming: 5 bases; J trimming: 0 bases; junction bases outside the gene matches: 11. The CDR3 contains 17 residues. CDR3 protein: CASSPRSGDLSTDTQYF. CDR3 DNA: TGTGCCAGCAGCCCCCGCAGCGGGGATCTTAGCACAGATACGCAGTATTTT.

V gene TRBV5-4 combines with J gene TRBJ2-1; 7 nucleotides agree with TRBD2. J was trimmed by 2 bases and V by 3 bases; bases with no gene match: 11. Germline-derived CDR1 and CDR2 are SGHNT and YYREEE (reference sequence). The CDR3 length is 17 residues. CDR3: CASSSVAGDRAYNEQFF. The DNA of the CDR3 is TGTGCCAGCAGCTCAGTCGCGGGAGATAGAGCCTACAATGAGCAGTTCTTC.

CDR3 in amino acids: CASSNRYLGQSYGYTF. CDR3 bases: TGTGCCAGTTCTAACAGATACCTGGGACAGTCTTATGGCTACACCTTC. The V and J genes are TRBV19 and TRBJ1-2; 7 bases agree with TRBD1. This CDR3 has 16 residues. V was pared by 8 bases and J by 5 bases, with 17 bases of the junction left unmatched. CDR1 is LNHDA and CDR2 is SQIVND in the germline V gene (reference sequence).

The gene calls are TRBV25-1 and TRBJ2-1, with TRBD2 identical over 9 bases. Germline V gives CDR1 MGHDK, CDR2 SYGVNS. Trimming took 3 bases from V and 0 from J; bases not matched to a gene: 6. This CDR3 has 17 residues. The chain's CDR3 is CASSDPLAGLSYNEQFF. CDR3 DNA sequence: TGTGCCAGCAGTGACCCACTAGCGGGCCTCTCCTACAATGAGCAGTTCTTC.

The rearrangement joins TRBV30 to TRBJ1-2, with D perhaps matching TRBD1 (5 bases). V gave up 5 bases and J gave up 0 bases, with 13 bases separating them. Looked up from germline, CDR1 is GTSNPN and CDR2 is SVGIG (reference sequence). The CDR3 length is 14 residues. CDR3 in amino acids: CAWGPTDPNYGYTF. CDR3 nucleotide sequence: TGTGCCTGGGGGCCGACAGACCCTAACTATGGCTACACCTTC.

This chain connects TRBV2 to TRBJ2-5; unclear D gene. Germline V CDR1 and CDR2: SNHLY, FYNNEI. This CDR3 comprises 13 residues. Trimming removed 3 bases at V and 2 bases at J, with 7 bases between. CDR3 DNA: TGTGCCAGCAGTGAGACACGACAAGAGACCCAGTACTTC. Translated: CASSETRQETQYF.

This chain uses TRBV11-2 with TRBJ2-3; tentatively, D is TRBD1 (5 bases). This CDR3 region has 14 residues. Per germline, CDR1 SGHAT and CDR2 FQNNGV. V lost 5 bases, J lost 6 bases, and 15 bases lay in between. The chain's CDR3 is CASSPQQAPDTQYF. The CDR3, as DNA: TGTGCCAGCAGCCCTCAACAGGCCCCCGATACGCAGTATTTT.

The chain uses TRBV5-4 and TRBJ2-1; 8 bases match TRBD2. With 4 bases clipped from V and 2 bases from J, the junction kept 11 bases outside the gene matches. Germline assignment: CDR1 SGHNT and CDR2 YYREEE (reference sequence). This CDR3 contains 17 residues. CDR3 DNA: TGTGCCAGCAGCCCTGGACTAGCACGGGAACCCTACAATGAGCAGTTCTTC. It encodes CASSPGLAREPYNEQFF.

V usage is TRBV4-2 and J usage is TRBJ2-7; no firm D call. This CDR3 has 15 amino acids. Trimming shortened V by 2 bases and J by 6 bases, and 17 bases separated the two germline ends. Looked up from germline, CDR1 is LGHNA and CDR2 is YNFKEQ. The CDR3 DNA reads TGTGCCAGCAGCCAATCGAGGCTAGATCTGGGCGAGCAGTACTTC. Encoded protein: CASSQSRLDLGEQYF.

The genes are TRBV7-3 and TRBJ1-1; TRBD1 is a possible D gene (5 bases). The CDR3 is 14 amino acids. Germline V gives CDR1 SGHTA, CDR2 FQGTGA. Trimming stripped 5 bases from V and 6 bases from J, with 16 bases between. The CDR3 DNA is TGTGCCAGCAGCGCACACGGGACTGGAGCTGAAGCTTTCTTT. Amino acids: CASSAHGTGAEAFF.

As regards this clone: The sample contains more than one DNA sequence encoding this CDR3. The V gene is TRBV5-1, the J gene TRBJ2-2; 7 nucleotides line up with TRBD1. V trimming: 3 bases; J trimming: 2 bases; junction bases outside the gene matches: 4. Germline V gene data show CDR1 as SGHRS and CDR2 as YFSETQ. The CDR3 totals 15 residues. The CDR3 bases are TGCGCCAGCAGCTCAGGGACAGTCAACACCGGGGAGCTGTTTTTT. It codes for CASSSGTVNTGELFF. Filled out from reference TRBV5-1 and TRBJ2-2, the complete variable domain reads KAGVTQTPRYLIKTRGQQVTLSCSPISGHRSVSWYQQTPGQGLQFLFEYFSETQRNKGNFPGRFSGRQFSNSRSEMNVSTLELGDSALYLCASSSGTVNTGELFFGEGSRLTVL.

The chain employs TRBV7-8 and TRBJ2-1, with TRBD1 matching 8 bases. Germline V gene lookup returns CDR1 SGHVS and CDR2 FQNEAQ. Germline trimming cut 2 bases from V and 8 bases from J; bases unmatched to any gene: 11. This CDR3 region has 16 residues. The CDR3 loop is CASSLNVGQVKYEQFF. CDR3 DNA: TGTGCCAGCAGCTTAAATGTGGGACAGGTTAAGTATGAGCAGTTCTTC.

V usage is TRBV5-1 and J usage is TRBJ1-4; D uncertain. Trimming took 4 bases from V and 3 from J, leaving 19 bases between them. The CDR3 consists of 17 residues. The V gene's germline CDR1 is SGHRS and CDR2 YFSETQ. The CDR3 DNA reads as TGCGCCAGCAGCCCCGAAGACCGGGGTTGGTCTAATGAAAAACTGTTTTTT. It encodes CASSPEDRGWSNEKLFF.

J is TRBJ2-2 and V is TRBV2, with 8 bases aligning to TRBD2. The CDR3 contains 15 residues. CDR1 is SNHLY and CDR2 is FYNNEI in the germline V gene. With V trimmed by 6 bases and J by 6 bases, 9 bases remained unmatched. The CDR3 region is CASSRSLAGPGELFF. The CDR3 nucleotides are TGTGCCAGCAGCAGAAGCCTAGCGGGCCCCGGGGAGCTGTTTTTT.

This rearrangement joins TRBV7-6 to TRBJ2-2, with TRBD1 as a possible D gene (6 bases). The CDR3 has 13 residues. Trimming removed 5 bases at V and 6 bases at J, with 10 bases between. CDR1 is SGHVS and CDR2 is FNYEAQ in the germline V gene. CDR3 amino acids: CASSTSGAGELFF. DNA for the CDR3: TGTGCCAGCAGCACATCAGGGGCCGGGGAGCTGTTTTTT.

This rearrangement joins TRBV5-8 to TRBJ1-2, with D possibly TRBD1 on 6 matching bases. CDR1 and CDR2 (germline): SGHTS, YDEGEE. V lost 5 bases and J 5 bases, leaving 10 bases between the germline ends. This CDR3 is 12 amino acids long. The CDR3 spells CASRQQGYGYTF. CDR3 nucleotides: TGTGCCAGCAGGCAACAGGGTTATGGCTACACCTTC.

The chain uses TRBV5-1 and TRBJ2-1; weak D call: TRBD2 (5 bases). V gave up 4 bases and J gave up 2 bases, with 13 bases separating them. The CDR3 has 15 amino acids. In germline, CDR1 is SGHRS, CDR2 YFSETQ. DNA of the CDR3: TGCGCCAGCAGCCGGGGAGACGTCACCTACAATGAGCAGTTCTTC. Residues: CASSRGDVTYNEQFF.

The genes are TRBV9 and TRBJ1-3, with no clear D. This CDR3 comprises 12 residues. The germline V and J ends were trimmed by 4 bases and 10 bases, with 12 bases remaining between them. Germline V gene lookup returns CDR1 SGDLS and CDR2 YYNGEE. For the CDR3, the DNA is TGTGCCAGCAGCACCCGGACGGGAACCATATATTTT. This translates into CASSTRTGTIYF.

The V call is TRBV7-2, the J call TRBJ2-7; 8 nucleotides line up with TRBD1. The germline CDR1 and CDR2 sequences are SGHTA and FQGNSA. The CDR3 extends over 15 amino acids. The ends lost 1 base at V and 3 bases at J; junction bases unmatched: 5. The CDR3 DNA sequence: TGTGCCAGCAGCTTAGACGGGACAGGACTCTACGAGCAGTACTTC. Translating it yields CASSLDGTGLYEQYF.

The chain joins TRBV6-6 to TRBJ2-7, with 13 bases matching TRBD2. V gave up 5 bases and J gave up 5 bases; unmatched junction bases: 3. The CDR3 is 14 amino acids. The germline V gene has CDR1 MNHNY and CDR2 SVGAGI (reference sequence). CDR3 protein: CASSRTSGSDEQYF. For the CDR3, the DNA is TGTGCCAGCAGTCGGACTAGCGGGAGCGACGAGCAGTACTTC.

This chain links TRBV11-2 with TRBJ2-7; D might be TRBD1 (5 bases). The V gene lost 4 bases and the J gene lost 3 bases, with 13 bases spanning the gap. Germline-derived CDR1 and CDR2 are SGHAT and FQNNGV. The CDR3 consists of 14 residues. The chain's CDR3 is CASSSGQGIYEQYF. CDR3 DNA: TGTGCCAGCAGCTCGGGCCAGGGAATCTACGAGCAGTACTTC.